What follows are 20 T cell receptor beta chains derived from one specimen sequenced in a study of blood T cell repertoires in COVID-19 (dated by TCRdb to the early 2020s). Library method: the immunoSEQ multiplex PCR assay. The immuneACCESS repertoire file appears here via TCRdb, limited to in-frame rearrangements. These files lack a portion of the clones; in checked studies, under half of the deficit traces to unresolved V genes, and the cause of the others is not known. For this sample the table gives approximately 330,000 clones, of which roughly 85% were detected only once. Together, the top ten hold 4% to 5% of the sample. The sequencing sample was made of PBMCs or T cells enriched from blood (not recorded which). These TCRs come from a woman aged 40 to 50 with acute COVID-19.

This chain joins TRBV19 and TRBJ1-2, with D unresolved. The V gene lost 4 bases and the J gene lost 0 bases, with 15 bases spanning the gap. The germline CDR1 and CDR2 sequences are LNHDA and SQIVND (reference sequence). CDR3 length: 16 amino acids. The CDR3 coding sequence is TGTGCCAGTAGTAAATCCGCCCCAGATGCTAACTATGGCTACACCTTC. Protein sequence: CASSKSAPDANYGYTF.

V and J are TRBV19 and TRBJ1-5, with D possibly matching TRBD1 (6 bases). V was clipped by 3 bases and J by 5 bases, with 20 bases between them. CDR3 size: 17 residues. Germline CDR1 is LNHDA and CDR2 is SQIVND (reference sequence). The CDR3 coding sequence is TGTGCCAGTAGTATGGAACAGGGCGCTACCCGCTATCAGCCCCAGCATTTT. Residues: CASSMEQGATRYQPQHF.

V is TRBV27 and J is TRBJ1-5, with D possibly TRBD1 on 6 matching bases. CDR1 is MNHEY, CDR2 SMNVEV, per germline (reference sequence). This CDR3 region has 16 residues. V was cut by 0 bases and J by 4 bases, with 13 bases left in between. This CDR3 reads CASSLSETGKNQPQHF. CDR3 DNA: TGTGCCAGCAGTTTATCGGAAACAGGGAAGAATCAGCCCCAGCATTTT.

CDR3 bases: TGTGCCAGTAGTAAAACCCGGGACAGGGGGACAGATACGCAGTATTTT. Translated: CASSKTRDRGTDTQYF. The rearrangement uses TRBV19 and TRBJ2-3; 11 bases map to TRBD1. Trimming at V came to 4 bases and at J to 3 bases, leaving 6 bases not matched to a gene. Per germline, CDR1 LNHDA and CDR2 SQIVND (reference sequence). The CDR3 runs 16 residues.

This rearrangement joins TRBV5-1 to TRBJ1-5; a possible D gene is TRBD1 (5 bases). The V gene's germline CDR1 is SGHRS and CDR2 YFSETQ. Trimming pared 1 base from V and 2 bases from J, leaving 10 bases between. CDR3 length equals 15 residues. CDR3 sequence (DNA): TGCGCCAGCAGCTTGACGCAGGGCGGCAATCAGCCCCAGCATTTT. This translates into CASSLTQGGNQPQHF.

A few counts support this clone. The V gene is TRBV9, the J gene TRBJ2-6; 7 bases are a match to TRBD1. J was trimmed by 0 bases and V by 0 bases; bases with no gene match: 6. Germline V CDR1 and CDR2: SGDLS, YYNGEE. CDR3 length equals 18 residues. The CDR3 DNA sequence: TGTGCCAGCAGCGTAGTCGGACAGGTTCACTCTGGGGCCAACGTCCTGACTTTC. It yields the protein CASSVVGQVHSGANVLTF.

The V and J genes are TRBV10-3 and TRBJ2-7, with 14 bases matching TRBD2. Germline V CDR1 and CDR2: ENHRY, SYGVKD. The length of the CDR3 is 14 residues. Trimming at V came to 6 bases and at J to 7 bases, leaving 5 bases not matched to a gene. The CDR3 loop reads CAIRPGLAGEEQYF. CDR3 nucleotides: TGTGCCATCAGGCCGGGACTAGCGGGAGAAGAGCAGTACTTC.

The chain joins TRBV4-3 to TRBJ2-5; 7 bases fit TRBD1. Germline CDR1 and CDR2: LGHNA and YSLEER. CDR3 size: 16 residues. V shed 2 bases and J 4 bases; nucleotides not matched to a gene: 10. In DNA form, the CDR3 reads TGCGCCAGCAGCCAATATCGAGGGGGCCTAGGAGAGACCCAGTACTTC. Translating gives CASSQYRGGLGETQYF.

The chain has TRBV29-1 and TRBJ2-7, with TRBD1 matching 7 bases. The CDR3 runs 11 residues. Germline assignment: CDR1 SQVTM and CDR2 ANQGSEA. J was trimmed by 5 bases and V by 7 bases; bases with no gene match: 5. CDR3 coding DNA: TGCAGCGGGCACAGGGGCCACGAGCAGTACTTC. This codes for CSGHRGHEQYF.

There are a few counts of this clone. The CDR3 nucleotides are TGTGCCAGCAGTCCACCAAAAGGGGTAAATCAGCCCCAGCATTTT. The encoded protein is CASSPPKGVNQPQHF. V gene TRBV2 combines with J gene TRBJ1-5, with a weak D call TRBD1 (5 bases). The germline V gene has CDR1 SNHLY and CDR2 FYNNEI. The CDR3 loop spans 15 amino acids. Deletions cut 5 bases from V and 4 bases from J, with 15 bases between.

The chain employs TRBV7-9 and TRBJ2-1, with TRBD2 matching over 8 bases. V gave up 0 bases and J gave up 5 bases; unmatched junction bases: 15. Germline CDR1 and CDR2: SEHNR and FQNEAQ (reference sequence). This CDR3 contains 19 residues. The CDR3 spells CASSLAPGGDPRVNNEQFF. The CDR3 DNA reads TGTGCCAGCAGCTTAGCTCCCGGGGGGGACCCAAGAGTTAACAATGAGCAGTTCTTC.

V is TRBV7-9 and J is TRBJ2-1; TRBD2 aligns across 9 bases. The CDR3 length is 15 residues. V gave up 7 bases and J gave up 4 bases; unmatched junction bases: 8. Germline CDR1 reads SEHNR; CDR2 reads FQNEAQ (reference sequence). The CDR3 spells CASTRGGLAYNEQFF. The DNA of the CDR3 is TGTGCCAGCACTCGGGGAGGACTAGCGTACAATGAGCAGTTCTTC. Together with reference TRBV7-9 and TRBJ2-1, the CDR3 gives the full variable domain: DTGVSQNPRHKITKRGQNVTFRCDPISEHNRLYWYRQTLGQGPEFLTYFQNEAQLEKSRLLSDRFSAERPKGSFSTLEIQRTEQGDSAMYLCASTRGGLAYNEQFFGPGTRLTVL.

For the CDR3, the DNA is TGTGCCATCAGTGTATCACAGGGGCGAGAGACCCAGTACTTC. Amino acids: CAISVSQGRETQYF. V is TRBV10-3 and J is TRBJ2-5; the match to TRBD1 covers 7 bases. Germline V gene lookup returns CDR1 ENHRY and CDR2 SYGVKD. J was trimmed by 4 bases and V by 4 bases; bases with no gene match: 6. This CDR3 region has 14 residues.

This clone has a single count. The chain links TRBV27 to TRBJ2-1; perhaps TRBD2 as D (7 bases). This CDR3 comprises 16 residues. V was trimmed by 2 bases and J by 1 base, leaving 12 bases between them. Germline CDR1 MNHEY, CDR2 SMNVEV (reference sequence). CDR3 DNA sequence: TGTGCCAGCAGTTTAGGGGGGGCCCAGTCCTACAATGAGCAGTTCTTC. Protein sequence: CASSLGGAQSYNEQFF.

The table lists this clone with a count of one. The gene calls are TRBV6-6 and TRBJ2-7, with 7 bases aligning to TRBD2. Germline V gives CDR1 MNHNY, CDR2 SVGAGI (reference sequence). V was pared by 9 bases and J by 3 bases, with 5 bases of the junction left unmatched. The CDR3 is 12 residues long. The CDR3 DNA reads as TGTGCCAGTGCGAGCGGGATCTACGAGCAGTACTTC. Amino acid sequence: CASASGIYEQYF.

V usage is TRBV3-1 (or the pseudogene TRBV3-2) and J usage is TRBJ2-2; D is uncertain. CDR3 size: 12 residues. CDR1 LGHDT and CDR2 YNNKEL come from the germline V gene (reference sequence). V was clipped by 1 base and J by 6 bases, with 3 bases between them. DNA of the CDR3: TGTGCCAGCAGCCAAGCTTCCGGGGAGCTGTTTTTT. Encoded protein: CASSQASGELFF.

This clone was counted once. V usage is TRBV5-1 and J usage is TRBJ2-5, with D possibly being TRBD1 (6 bases). This CDR3 has 14 amino acids. Germline CDR1 reads SGHRS; CDR2 reads YFSETQ. V was shortened by 7 bases and J by 0 bases, with 13 bases between the two germline ends. The CDR3, as DNA: TGCGCCAGCGGATTGACAGGCAACCAAGAGACCCAGTACTTC. Protein sequence: CASGLTGNQETQYF.

V and J are TRBV28 and TRBJ2-4, with D unclear. Germline CDR1 and CDR2: MDHEN and SYDVKM. V gave up 6 bases and J gave up 7 bases, with 4 bases separating them. CDR3 length equals 10 residues. CDR3 coding DNA: TGTGCCAGCAGCGGGAACATTCAGTACTTC. This codes for CASSGNIQYF.

The V gene is TRBV27, the J gene TRBJ2-7; 8 bases map to TRBD1. The CDR3 has 14 amino acids. With V trimmed by 5 bases and J by 2 bases, 5 bases remained unmatched. Germline values: CDR1 MNHEY, CDR2 SMNVEV (reference sequence). Here the CDR3 reads CASSPGQAAYEQYF. For the CDR3, the DNA is TGTGCCAGCAGTCCGGGACAGGCCGCCTACGAGCAGTACTTC.

The chain uses TRBV5-1 and TRBJ1-1, with 8 positions matching TRBD1. The trim removed 4 bases at V and 4 bases at J, leaving 6 bases unmatched. The CDR3 has 14 amino acids. CDR1 is SGHRS and CDR2 is YFSETQ in the germline V gene. The CDR3 coding sequence is TGCGCCAGCAGCAGACTAACAGGGGGCACTGAAGCTTTCTTT. Amino acid sequence: CASSRLTGGTEAFF. Full variable domain (rest looked up from reference TRBV5-1 and TRBJ1-1): KAGVTQTPRYLIKTRGQQVTLSCSPISGHRSVSWYQQTPGQGLQFLFEYFSETQRNKGNFPGRFSGRQFSNSRSEMNVSTLELGDSALYLCASSRLTGGTEAFFGQGTRLTVV.